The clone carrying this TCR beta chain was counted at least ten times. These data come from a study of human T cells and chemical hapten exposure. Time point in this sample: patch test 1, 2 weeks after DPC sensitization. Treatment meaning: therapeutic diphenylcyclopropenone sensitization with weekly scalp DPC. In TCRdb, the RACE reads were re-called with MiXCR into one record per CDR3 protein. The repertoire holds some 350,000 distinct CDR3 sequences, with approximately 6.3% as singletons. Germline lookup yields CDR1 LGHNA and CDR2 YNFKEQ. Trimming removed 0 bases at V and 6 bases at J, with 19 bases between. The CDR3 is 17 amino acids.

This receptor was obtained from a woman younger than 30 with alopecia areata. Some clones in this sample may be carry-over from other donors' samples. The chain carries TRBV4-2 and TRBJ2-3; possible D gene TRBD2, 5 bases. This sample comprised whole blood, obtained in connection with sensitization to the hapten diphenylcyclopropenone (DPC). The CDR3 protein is CASSQDLDSYLGDTQYF. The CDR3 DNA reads TGTGCCAGCAGCCAAGATCTGGACTCCTACCTTGGGGATACGCAGTATTTT.